This T cell receptor beta chain was obtained from a study of OX40 agonist ivuxolimab in advanced cancers. As for the study in general: Under the entry rules, prior anti-PD-1, anti-PD-L1 or anti-CTLA-4 therapy was allowed, and around 40% had some. Three patients had partial responses: one hepatocellular carcinoma, two cutaneous melanoma.

Per the germline V gene, CDR1 is SGHRS and CDR2 is YFSETQ. The V gene lost 1 base and the J gene lost 5 bases, with 13 bases spanning the gap. The length of the CDR3 is 15 residues. Study outcomes and limitations: CD4+ T cells averaged fewer expanded clones than CD8+ T cells. At 0.1-3.0 mg/kg, partial responders had clonal expansion among the lowest observed.

Using immunoSEQ multiplex PCR, the repertoire was profiled, and TCRdb retains in-frame clones only, with some absent. The sample contains approximately 17,000 clones, approximately 90% of which appear only once. Notes on this clone: Its antigen is not identified.

This rearrangement joins TRBV5-1 to TRBJ2-1; D is perhaps TRBD1 (6 bases). The material sequenced was CD4+ or CD8+ T cells sorted from blood, taken in a trial of the OX40 agonist ivuxolimab. The receptor comes from an adult with an advanced solid tumor such as melanoma, head and neck, liver or kidney cancer. As DNA, the CDR3 is TGCGCCAGCAGCTTGACCGACAGGTCAAACAATGAGCAGTTCTTC. Protein sequence: CASSLTDRSNNEQFF.